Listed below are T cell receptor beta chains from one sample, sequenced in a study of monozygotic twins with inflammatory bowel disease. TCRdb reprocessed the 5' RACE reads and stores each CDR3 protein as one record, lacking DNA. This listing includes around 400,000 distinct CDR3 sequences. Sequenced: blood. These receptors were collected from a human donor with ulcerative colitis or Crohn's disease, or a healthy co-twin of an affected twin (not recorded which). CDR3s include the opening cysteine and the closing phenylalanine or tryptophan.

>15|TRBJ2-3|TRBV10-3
CAISDLGGSTDTQYF
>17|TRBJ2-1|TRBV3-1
CASSPKRRLGLDLEQFF
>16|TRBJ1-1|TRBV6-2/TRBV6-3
CASSLWAGRADTEAFF
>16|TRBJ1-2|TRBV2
CASSEFPNGQYYGYTF
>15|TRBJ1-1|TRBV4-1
CASSQDSAGYTEAFF
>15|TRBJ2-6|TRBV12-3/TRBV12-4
CASSPEDSGANVLTF
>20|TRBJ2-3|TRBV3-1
CASSQIQTGTSGRSKDTQYF
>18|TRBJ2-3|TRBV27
CASSPKALAGDGSDTQYF
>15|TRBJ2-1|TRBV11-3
CASSYGRGGYNEQFF
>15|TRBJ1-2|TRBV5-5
CASSLMGQGGDGYTF
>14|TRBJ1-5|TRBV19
CASSIWYGDQPQHF
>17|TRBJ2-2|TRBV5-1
CASSSEKTTVIAGELFF
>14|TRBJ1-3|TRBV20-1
CSARADRAGNTIYF
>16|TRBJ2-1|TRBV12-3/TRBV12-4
CASVASGGASYNEQFF
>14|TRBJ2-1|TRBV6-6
CASSSSGPGDEQFF
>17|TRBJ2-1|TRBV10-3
CAISSSGQTRSYNEQFF
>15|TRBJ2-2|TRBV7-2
CASSSWGLSTGELFF
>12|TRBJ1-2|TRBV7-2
CASSLGYSGYTF
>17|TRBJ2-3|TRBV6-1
CASRGIWGSGSTDTQYF
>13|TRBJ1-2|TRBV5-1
CASSPGRAYGYTF
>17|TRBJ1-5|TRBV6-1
CASSVGQAIIAGQPQHF
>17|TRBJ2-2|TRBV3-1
CASSPSGLTSPPGELFF
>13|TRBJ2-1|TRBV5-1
CASSTRTYNEQFF
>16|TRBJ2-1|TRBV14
CASSQGGDRAYNEQFF
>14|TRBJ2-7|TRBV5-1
CASSSDREGGEQYF
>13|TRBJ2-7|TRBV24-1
CATSDGTSYEQYF
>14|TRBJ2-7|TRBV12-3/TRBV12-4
CASRHSGTGDEQYF
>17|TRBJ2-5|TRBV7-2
CASSFGLAGDRGETQYF
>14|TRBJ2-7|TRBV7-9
CASSLRDGGYEQYF
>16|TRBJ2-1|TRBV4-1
CASSLGEAGGRDEQFF
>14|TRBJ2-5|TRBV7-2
CASSLEAGGETQYF
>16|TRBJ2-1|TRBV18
CASSPPRTRFEGEQFF
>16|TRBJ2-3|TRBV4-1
CASSLGGRSQSDTQYF
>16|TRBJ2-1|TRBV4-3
CASSRAAGGSYNEQFF
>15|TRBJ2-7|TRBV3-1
CASSQSGTGGYEQYF
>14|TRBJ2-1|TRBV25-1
CASSEEGLYNEQFF
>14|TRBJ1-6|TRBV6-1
CASRQGFQNSPLHF
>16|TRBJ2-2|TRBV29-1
CSVGIRNQSNTGELFF
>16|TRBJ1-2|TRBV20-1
CSASLGKQGFGYGYTF